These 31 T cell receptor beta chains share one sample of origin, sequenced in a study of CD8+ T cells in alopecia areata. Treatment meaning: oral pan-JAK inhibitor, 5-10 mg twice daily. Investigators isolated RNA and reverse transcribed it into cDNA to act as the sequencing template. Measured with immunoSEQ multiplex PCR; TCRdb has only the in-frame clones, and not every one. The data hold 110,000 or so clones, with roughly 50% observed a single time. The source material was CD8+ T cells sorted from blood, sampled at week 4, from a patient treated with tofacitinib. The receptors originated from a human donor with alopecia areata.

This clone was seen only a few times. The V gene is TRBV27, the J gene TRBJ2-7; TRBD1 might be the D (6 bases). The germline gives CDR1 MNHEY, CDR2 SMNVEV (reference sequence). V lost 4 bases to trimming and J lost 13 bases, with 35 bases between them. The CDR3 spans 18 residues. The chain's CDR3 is CASSSTYALVIGQPFVYF. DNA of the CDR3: TGTGCCAGCAGTTCCACCTATGCCCTAGTTATCGGACAGCCTTTTGTCTACTTC.

For the CDR3, the DNA is TGCGCCAGCAGTCAGCTAGACCCCGACAGGGGGTACTTC. This encodes CASSQLDPDRGYF. The V call is TRBV23-1, the J call TRBJ2-4; 8 nucleotides match TRBD1. TRBV23-1 is an open reading frame whose function is uncertain. The CDR3 spans 13 residues. Germline trimming cut 3 bases from V and 15 bases from J; bases unmatched to any gene: 10.

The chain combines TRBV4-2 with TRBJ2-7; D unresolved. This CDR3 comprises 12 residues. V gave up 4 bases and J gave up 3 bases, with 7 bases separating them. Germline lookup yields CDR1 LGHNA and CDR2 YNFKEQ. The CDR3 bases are TGTGCCAGCAGCCCCAACCTCTACGAGCAGTACTTC. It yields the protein CASSPNLYEQYF.

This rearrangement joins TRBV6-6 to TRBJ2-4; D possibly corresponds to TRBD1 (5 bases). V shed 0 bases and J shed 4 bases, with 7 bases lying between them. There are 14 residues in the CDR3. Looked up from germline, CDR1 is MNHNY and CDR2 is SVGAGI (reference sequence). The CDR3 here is CASSYSGPKNIQYF. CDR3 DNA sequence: TGTGCCAGCAGTTACTCGGGGCCTAAAAACATTCAGTACTTC.

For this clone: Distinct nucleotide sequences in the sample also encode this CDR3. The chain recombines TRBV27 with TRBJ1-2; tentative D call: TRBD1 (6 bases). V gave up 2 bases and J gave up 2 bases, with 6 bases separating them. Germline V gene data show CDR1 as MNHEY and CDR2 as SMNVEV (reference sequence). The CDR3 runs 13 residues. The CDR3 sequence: CASSLTGNYGYTF. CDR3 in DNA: TGTGCCAGCAGTTTAACAGGGAACTATGGCTACACCTTC.

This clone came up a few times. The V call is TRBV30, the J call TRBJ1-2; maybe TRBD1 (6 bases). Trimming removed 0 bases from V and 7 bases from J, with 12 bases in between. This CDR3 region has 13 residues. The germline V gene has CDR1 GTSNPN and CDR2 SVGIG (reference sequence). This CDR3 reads CAWSVMQGPGYTF. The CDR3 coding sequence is TGTGCCTGGAGTGTAATGCAGGGGCCTGGCTACACCTTC.

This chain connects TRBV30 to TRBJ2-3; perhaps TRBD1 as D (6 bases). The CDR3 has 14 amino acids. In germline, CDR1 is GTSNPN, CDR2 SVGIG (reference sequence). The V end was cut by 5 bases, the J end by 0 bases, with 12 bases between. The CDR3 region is CAWGDISSTDTQYF. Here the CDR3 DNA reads TGTGCCTGGGGGGACATCTCTAGCACAGATACGCAGTATTTT. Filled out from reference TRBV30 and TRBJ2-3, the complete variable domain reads SQTIHQWPATLVQPVGSPLSLECTVEGTSNPNLYWYRQAAGRGLQLLFYSVGIGQISSEVPQNLSASRPQDRQFILSSKKLLLSDSGFYLCAWGDISSTDTQYFGPGTRLTVL.

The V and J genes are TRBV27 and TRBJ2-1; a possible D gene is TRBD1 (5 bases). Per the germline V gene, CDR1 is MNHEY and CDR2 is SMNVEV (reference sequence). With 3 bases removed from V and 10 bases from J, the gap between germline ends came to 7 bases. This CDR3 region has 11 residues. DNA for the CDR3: TGTGCCAGCAGTTTTGGGGCCGAGCAGTTCTTC. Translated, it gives CASSFGAEQFF.

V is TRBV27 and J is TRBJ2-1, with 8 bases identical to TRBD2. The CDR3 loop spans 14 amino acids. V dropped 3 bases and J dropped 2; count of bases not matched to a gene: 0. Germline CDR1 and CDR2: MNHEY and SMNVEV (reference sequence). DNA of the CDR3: TGTGCCAGCAGTTTGCGGGGGGCCTACAATGAGCAGTTCTTC. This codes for CASSLRGAYNEQFF.

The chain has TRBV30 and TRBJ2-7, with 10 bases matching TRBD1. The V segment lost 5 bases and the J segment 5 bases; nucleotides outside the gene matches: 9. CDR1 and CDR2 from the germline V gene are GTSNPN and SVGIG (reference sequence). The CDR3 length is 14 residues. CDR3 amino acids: CAWHGGTGDHEQYF. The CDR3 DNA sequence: TGTGCCTGGCACGGGGGGACAGGGGACCACGAGCAGTACTTC.

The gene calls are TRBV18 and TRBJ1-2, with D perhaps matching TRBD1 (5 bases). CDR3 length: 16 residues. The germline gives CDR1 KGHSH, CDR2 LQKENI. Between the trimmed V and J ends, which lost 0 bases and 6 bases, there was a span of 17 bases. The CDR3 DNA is TGTGCCAGCTCACCACCGGGGTCAGGGAGTTCGGATGGCTACACCTTC. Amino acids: CASSPPGSGSSDGYTF. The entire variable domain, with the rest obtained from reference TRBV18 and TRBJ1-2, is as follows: NAGVMQNPRHLVRRRGQEARLRCSPMKGHSHVYWYRQLPEEGLKFMVYLQKENIIDESGMPKERFSAEFPKEGPSILRIQQVVRGDSAAYFCASSPPGSGSSDGYTFGSGTRLTVV.

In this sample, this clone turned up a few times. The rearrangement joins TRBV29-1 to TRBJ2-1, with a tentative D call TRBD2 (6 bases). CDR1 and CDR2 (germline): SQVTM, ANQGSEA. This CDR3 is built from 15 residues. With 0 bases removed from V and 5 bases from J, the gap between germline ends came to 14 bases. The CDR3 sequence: CSVEERGWSDNEQFF. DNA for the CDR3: TGCAGCGTTGAAGAGCGGGGATGGTCGGACAATGAGCAGTTCTTC.

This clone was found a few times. CDR3: CASSSLIGQGSNQPQHF. The CDR3 coding sequence is TGTGCCAGCAGTTCCCTTATAGGACAGGGTTCAAATCAGCCCCAGCATTTT. This chain links TRBV28 with TRBJ1-5, with TRBD1 matching over 8 bases. Per germline, CDR1 MDHEN and CDR2 SYDVKM. V shed 4 bases and J 4 bases; nucleotides not matched to a gene: 12. The CDR3 runs to 17 residues.

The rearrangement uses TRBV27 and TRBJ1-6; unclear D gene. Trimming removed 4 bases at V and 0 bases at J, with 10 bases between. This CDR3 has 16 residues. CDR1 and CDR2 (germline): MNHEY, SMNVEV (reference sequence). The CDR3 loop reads CASSSPQSSYNSPLHF. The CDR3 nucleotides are TGTGCCAGCAGTTCACCGCAGAGCTCCTATAATTCACCCCTCCACTTT.

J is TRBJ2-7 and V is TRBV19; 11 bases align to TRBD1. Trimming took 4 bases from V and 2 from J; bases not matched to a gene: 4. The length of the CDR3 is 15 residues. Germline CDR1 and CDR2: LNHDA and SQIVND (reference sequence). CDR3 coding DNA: TGTGCCAGTAGTACCCGGGACAGGGGGACCTACGAGCAGTACTTC. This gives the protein CASSTRDRGTYEQYF.

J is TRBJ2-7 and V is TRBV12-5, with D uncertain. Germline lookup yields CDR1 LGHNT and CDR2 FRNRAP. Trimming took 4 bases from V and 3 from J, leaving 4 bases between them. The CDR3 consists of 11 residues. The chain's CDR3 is CASGSLYEQYF. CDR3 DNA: TGTGCTAGTGGTTCCCTCTACGAGCAGTACTTC.

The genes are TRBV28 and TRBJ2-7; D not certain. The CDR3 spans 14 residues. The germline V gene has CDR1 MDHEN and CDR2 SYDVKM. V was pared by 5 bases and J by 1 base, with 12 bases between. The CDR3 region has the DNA TGTGCCAGCAGTACCCTGGGAAGTTCCTACGAGCAGTACTTC. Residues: CASSTLGSSYEQYF.

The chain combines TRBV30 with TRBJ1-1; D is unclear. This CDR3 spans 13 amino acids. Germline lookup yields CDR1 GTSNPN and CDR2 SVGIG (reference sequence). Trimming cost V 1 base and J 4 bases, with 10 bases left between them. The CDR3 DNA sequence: TGTGCCTGGAGTGGGGGTGCAGGCACTGAAGCTTTCTTT. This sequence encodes CAWSGGAGTEAFF.

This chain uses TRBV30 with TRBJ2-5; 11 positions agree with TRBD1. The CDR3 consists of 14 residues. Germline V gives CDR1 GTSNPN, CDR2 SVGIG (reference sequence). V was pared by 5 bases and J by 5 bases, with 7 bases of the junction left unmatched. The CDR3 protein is CAWGQGAGRETQYF. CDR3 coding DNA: TGTGCCTGGGGACAGGGGGCGGGTAGGGAGACCCAGTACTTC.

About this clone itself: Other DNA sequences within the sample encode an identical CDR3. The CDR3 region has the DNA TGTGCCAGCAGCGTAGGGGGGACTGAAGCTTTCTTT. The encoded protein is CASSVGGTEAFF. The chain links TRBV9 to TRBJ1-1; D is perhaps TRBD1 (5 bases). The V and J ends lost 0 bases and 5 bases respectively, with 5 bases between them. CDR1 and CDR2 from the germline V gene are SGDLS and YYNGEE. This CDR3 contains 12 residues.

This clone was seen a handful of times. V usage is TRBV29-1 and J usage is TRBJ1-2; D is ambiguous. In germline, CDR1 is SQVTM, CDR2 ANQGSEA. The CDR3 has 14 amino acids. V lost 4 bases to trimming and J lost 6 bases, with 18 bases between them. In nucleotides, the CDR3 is TGCAGCGTTGTTACAGACCAACGGTTGAATGGCTACACCTTC. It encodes CSVVTDQRLNGYTF.

CDR3 loop: CSVQGADTQYF. Written as DNA, the CDR3 is TGCAGCGTTCAGGGGGCAGATACGCAGTATTTT. The chain combines TRBV29-1 with TRBJ2-3, with 7 bases lining up with TRBD1. V lost 5 bases, J lost 4 bases, and 0 bases stayed unmatched. Germline loops: CDR1 SQVTM, CDR2 ANQGSEA. This CDR3 spans 11 amino acids.

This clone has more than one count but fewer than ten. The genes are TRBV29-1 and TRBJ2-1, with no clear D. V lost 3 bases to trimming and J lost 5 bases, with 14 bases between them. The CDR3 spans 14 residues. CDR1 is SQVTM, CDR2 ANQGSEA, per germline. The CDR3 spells CSVEGLPGHNEQFF. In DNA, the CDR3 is TGCAGCGTTGAGGGTTTACCCGGCCACAATGAGCAGTTCTTC.

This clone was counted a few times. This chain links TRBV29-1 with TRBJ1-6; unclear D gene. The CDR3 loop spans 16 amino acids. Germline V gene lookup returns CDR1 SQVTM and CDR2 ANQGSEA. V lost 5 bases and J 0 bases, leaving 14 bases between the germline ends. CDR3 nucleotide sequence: TGCAGCGTTAGTCCAGGTTTCAGCTCCTATAATTCACCCCTCCACTTT. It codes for CSVSPGFSSYNSPLHF.

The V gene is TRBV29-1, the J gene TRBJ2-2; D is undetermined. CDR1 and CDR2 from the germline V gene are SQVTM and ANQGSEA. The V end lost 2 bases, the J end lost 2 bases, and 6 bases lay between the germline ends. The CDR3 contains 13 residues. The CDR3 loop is CSVETDNTGELFF. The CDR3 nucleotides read TGCAGCGTTGAAACTGATAACACCGGGGAGCTGTTTTTT.

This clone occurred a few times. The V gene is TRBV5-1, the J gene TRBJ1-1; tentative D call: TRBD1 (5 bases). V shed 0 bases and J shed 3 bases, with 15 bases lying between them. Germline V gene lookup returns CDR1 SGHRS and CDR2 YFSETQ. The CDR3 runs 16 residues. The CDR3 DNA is TGCGCCAGCAGCTTGGCCCTCGAGTGGGGGGACACTGAAGCTTTCTTT. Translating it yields CASSLALEWGDTEAFF.

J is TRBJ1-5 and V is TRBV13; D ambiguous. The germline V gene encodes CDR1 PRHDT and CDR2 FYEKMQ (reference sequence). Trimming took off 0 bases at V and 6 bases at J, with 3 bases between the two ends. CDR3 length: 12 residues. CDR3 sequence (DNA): TGTGCCAGCAGCTTAGGTTCTCAGCCCCAGCATTTT. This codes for CASSLGSQPQHF.

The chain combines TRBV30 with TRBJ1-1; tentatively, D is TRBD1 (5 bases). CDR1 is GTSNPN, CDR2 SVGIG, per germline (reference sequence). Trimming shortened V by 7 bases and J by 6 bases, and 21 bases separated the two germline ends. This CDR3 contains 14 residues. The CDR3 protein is CASQSGTSQSEAFF. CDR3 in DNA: TGTGCCTCGCAAAGTGGGACCTCGCAGTCTGAAGCTTTCTTT.

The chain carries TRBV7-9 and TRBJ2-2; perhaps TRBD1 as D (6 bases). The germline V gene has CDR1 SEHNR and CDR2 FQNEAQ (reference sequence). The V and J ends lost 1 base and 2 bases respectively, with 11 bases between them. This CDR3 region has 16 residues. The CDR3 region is CASSLVGTRNTGELFF. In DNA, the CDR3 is TGTGCCAGCAGCTTAGTTGGGACACGTAACACCGGGGAGCTGTTTTTT.

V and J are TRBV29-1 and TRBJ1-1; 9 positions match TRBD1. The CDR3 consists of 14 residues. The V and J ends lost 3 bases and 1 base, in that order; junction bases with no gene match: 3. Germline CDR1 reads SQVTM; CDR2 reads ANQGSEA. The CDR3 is CSVEPTGGNTEAFF. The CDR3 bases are TGCAGCGTTGAGCCGACAGGGGGGAACACTGAAGCTTTCTTT.

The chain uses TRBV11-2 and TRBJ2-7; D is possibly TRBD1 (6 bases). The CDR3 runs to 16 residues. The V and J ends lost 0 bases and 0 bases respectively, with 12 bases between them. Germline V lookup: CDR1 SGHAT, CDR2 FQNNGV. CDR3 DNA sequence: TGTGCCAGCAGCTTAGATGACAGGATCAGCTCCTACGAGCAGTACTTC. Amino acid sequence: CASSLDDRISSYEQYF.